This T cell receptor (beta chain) is drawn from a study of identical twins (dated by TCRdb to the mid-2010s). At the level of the whole study: To test whether fetal clonotypes persist, the study used deep sequencing on TCR alpha and beta repertoires from monozygotic twins, unrelated adults of various ages, and cord blood. To rule out contamination, replicate twin experiments were performed at different times with different library preparation protocols.

The cysteine opens and the phenylalanine closes a CDR3 of 16 amino acids. The read is trimmed to its CDR3 DNA, 48 bases read in frame from base 1. Deletion took 5 bases off V and 0 bases off J, with a span of 17 bases between the germline ends. The germline V gene encodes CDR1 SGHVS and CDR2 FQNEAQ. Only healthy Caucasian donors were included. Three pairs of female monozygotic twins, all aged 18 to 29 years, were included in the twin cohort. Positive isolation kits from Invitrogen were used to isolate CD4+ and CD8+ T cell populations. The library relied on 5' RACE. Sequencing took place on an Illumina HiSeq 2000. A universal primer binding site was added through template switching, and the final cDNA carried a unique molecular identifier so that TCR cDNA molecules could be counted accurately. First-strand cDNA for TCR alpha and beta chains was synthesized from specific primers in the conserved constant-segment region. Each cDNA library was double barcoded, with a SMART-Mk sample barcode plus Illumina barcodes, to control for contamination. TruSeq adapter sequences along with Illumina sample barcodes were introduced in two successive PCR steps. TCR alpha and beta cDNA libraries were sequenced on the Illumina HiSeq platform with custom primers. The source study handled its data this way. Raw reads were processed with MiGEC to extract unique molecular identifiers, and MiXCR was used to determine CDR3 positions. Recombination models were inferred per individual with the repgenHMM and IGoR tools using an EM algorithm. Shared clonotype analysis was performed with the tcR package in R, normalizing sharing by the product of cloneset sizes. Out-of-frame nonproductive sequences were analyzed to study raw recombination free of thymic and clonal selection effects. TCRdb reprocessed the public reads (quality trimming at Q25 with fastp, clone calling with MiXCR) and kept in-frame beta chains. One record per CDR3 amino acid sequence lists the most common genes and DNA. TCRdb, rather than the study authors, made the V and J calls. For this sample the table gives roughly 240,000 distinct CDR3 sequences, of which 6% to 8.5% were detected only once. The ten largest clones add up to around 5.4% of the sample.

This clonotype was observed a handful of times. Its antigen remains undetermined. Base-call qualities are not available, and no considerably larger clone is one nucleotide away. What the work shows at the level of the full study, not this receptor alone: Out-of-frame TCR alpha sharing in monozygotic twins was systematically underestimated by recombination models, whereas sharing between unrelated individuals was in agreement with the recombination models. Abundant cord blood beta clonotypes carried fewer insertions; young adult naive repertoires showed a weaker similar trend, while memory repertoires showed none. Zero-insertion analyses could be partly confounded by invariant T cells such as MAIT and iNKT, although diverse VJ usage argued against such confounding for most clonotypes. Compared with coincidental sharing between unrelated individuals, an excess of low generation-probability sequences was observed among out-of-frame TCR alpha sequences shared between twins. The excess sharing between twins in beta out-of-frame sequences was weaker because fewer shared sequences reduced the signal-to-noise ratio. Conclusions relied on cross-sectional statistical analysis, since the same donors could not be followed over many years.

The sample was also linked to a second study, of yellow fever vaccine responses in identical twins. The other study reports the following: According to the authors, the vaccine-induced T cell response in identical twins seemed to be partly convergent and partly specific to each individual. Focusing on identical twins, the study followed the T cell clones that responded to the vaccine, and did so with precision.

This receptor was identified in a woman between 18 and 29 years old in good health. The sequence is built from TRBV7-8 and TRBJ2-7; matching of 6 bases hints at TRBD2 as the D gene. The sequenced sample was CD8+ T cells sorted from blood. Here is the DNA: TGTGCCAGCAGCGAGGGGTATAGCGGTTACTCCTACGAGCAGTACTTC. It translates to CASSEGYSGYSYEQYF.